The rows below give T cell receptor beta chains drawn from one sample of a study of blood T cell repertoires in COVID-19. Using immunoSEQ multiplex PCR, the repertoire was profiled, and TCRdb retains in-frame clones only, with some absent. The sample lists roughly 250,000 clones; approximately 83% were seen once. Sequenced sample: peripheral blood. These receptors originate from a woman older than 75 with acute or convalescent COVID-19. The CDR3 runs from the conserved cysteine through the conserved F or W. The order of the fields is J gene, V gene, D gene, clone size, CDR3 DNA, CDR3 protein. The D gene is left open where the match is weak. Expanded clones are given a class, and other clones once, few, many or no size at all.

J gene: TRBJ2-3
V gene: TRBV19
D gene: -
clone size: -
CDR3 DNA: TGTGCCAGTAGTATAGTGGACTCCACAGATACGCAGTATTTT
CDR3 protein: CASSIVDSTDTQYF

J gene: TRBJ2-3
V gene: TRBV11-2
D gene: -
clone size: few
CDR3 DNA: TGTGCCAGCAGCTTAAGTATTGGAGTGGCAGGGAAGACAGATACGCAGTATTTT
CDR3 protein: CASSLSIGVAGKTDTQYF

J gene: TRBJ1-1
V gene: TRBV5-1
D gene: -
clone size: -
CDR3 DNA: TGCGCCAGCAGCTTGGCCGGTTCCCCTAGGTGGAACACTGAAGCTTTCTTT
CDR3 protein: CASSLAGSPRWNTEAFF

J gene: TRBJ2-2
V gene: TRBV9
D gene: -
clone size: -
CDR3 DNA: TGTGCCAGCAGCGGACGGGACACATCGAACACCGGGGAGCTGTTTTTT
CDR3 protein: CASSGRDTSNTGELFF

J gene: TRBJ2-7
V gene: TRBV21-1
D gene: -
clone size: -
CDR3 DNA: TGTGCCAGCCGCCTCTCCCGGGGAATGGTCTACGAGCAGTACTTC
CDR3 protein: CASRLSRGMVYEQYF

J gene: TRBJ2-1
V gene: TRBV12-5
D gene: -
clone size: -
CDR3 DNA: TGTGCTAGTGGTTTGGTACTGGGGCCTGGCTACAATGAGCAGTTCTTC
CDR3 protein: CASGLVLGPGYNEQFF

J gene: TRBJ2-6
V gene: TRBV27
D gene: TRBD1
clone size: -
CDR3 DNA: TGTGCCAGCAGCCTAAAACCCATACAGGGGATGGCCGTCCTGACTTTC
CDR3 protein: CASSLKPIQGMAVLTF

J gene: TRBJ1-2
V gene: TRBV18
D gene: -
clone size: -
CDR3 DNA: TGTGCCAGCTCACAACAGAGAGCTAACTATGGCTACACCTTC
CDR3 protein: CASSQQRANYGYTF

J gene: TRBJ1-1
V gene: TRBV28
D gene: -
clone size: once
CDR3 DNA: TGTGCCAGCACGGGTTATATTGGGGGCAGAATGAACACTGAAGCTTTCTTT
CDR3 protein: CASTGYIGGRMNTEAFF

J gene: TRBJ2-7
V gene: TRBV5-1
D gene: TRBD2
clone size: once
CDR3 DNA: TGCGCCAGCAGCCCGGGGGGTCTCTCCTACGAGCAGTACTTC
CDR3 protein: CASSPGGLSYEQYF

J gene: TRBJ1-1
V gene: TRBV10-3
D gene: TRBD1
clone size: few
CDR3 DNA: TGTGCCATCAGTGCCCGGACAGGAGGTATGAACACTGAAGCTTTCTTT
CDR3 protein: CAISARTGGMNTEAFF

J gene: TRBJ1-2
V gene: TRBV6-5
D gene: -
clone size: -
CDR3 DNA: TGTGCCAGCAGTTCCGCGACAGTCTTCTATGGCTACACCTTC
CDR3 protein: CASSSATVFYGYTF

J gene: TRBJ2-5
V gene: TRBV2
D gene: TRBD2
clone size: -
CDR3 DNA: TGTGCCAGCACCGTAGGGGTCGGGGGGGCCGGAGAGACCCAGTACTTC
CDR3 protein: CASTVGVGGAGETQYF

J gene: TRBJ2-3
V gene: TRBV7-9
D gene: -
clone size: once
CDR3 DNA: TGTGCCAGCAGCTTAGAGGCCAGGTTCACAGATACGCAGTATTTT
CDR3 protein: CASSLEARFTDTQYF

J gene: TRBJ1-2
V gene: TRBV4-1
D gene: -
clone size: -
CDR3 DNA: TGCGCCAGCAGCCTCGCCCGCGACTATGGCTACACCTTC
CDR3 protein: CASSLARDYGYTF

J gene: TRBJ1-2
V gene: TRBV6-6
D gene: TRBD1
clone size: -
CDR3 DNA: TGTGCCAGCAGTGTCGGTAGGGGGCGAAGTGGCTACACCTTC
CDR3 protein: CASSVGRGRSGYTF

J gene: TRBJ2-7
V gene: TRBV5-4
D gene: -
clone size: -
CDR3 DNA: TGTGCCAGCAGCTTGGCCGGCAGGTACGAGCAGTACTTC
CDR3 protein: CASSLAGRYEQYF

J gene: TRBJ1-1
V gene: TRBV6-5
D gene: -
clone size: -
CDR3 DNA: TGTGCCAGCAACAGGGTGAACACTGAAGCTTTCTTT
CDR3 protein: CASNRVNTEAFF

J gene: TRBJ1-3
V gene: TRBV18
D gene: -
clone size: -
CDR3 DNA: TGTGCCAGCTCACCCCTCGGACCCCCACCACAGGGCATCTCTGGAAACACCATATATTTT
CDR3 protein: CASSPLGPPPQGISGNTIYF

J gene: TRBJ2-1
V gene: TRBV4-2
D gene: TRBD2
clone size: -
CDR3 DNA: TGTGCCAGCAGCCGAACTAGCGGGCTAAACAATGAGCAGTTCTTC
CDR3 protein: CASSRTSGLNNEQFF

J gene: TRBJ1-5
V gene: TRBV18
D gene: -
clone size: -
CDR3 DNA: TGTGCCAGCTCACCCGGATCAGGGTCGGATCAGCCCCAGCATTTT
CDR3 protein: CASSPGSGSDQPQHF

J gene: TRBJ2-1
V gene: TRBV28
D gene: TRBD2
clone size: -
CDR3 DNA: TGTGCCAGCAGTCCCGGGACTAGCGGGGGGGCCTACAATGAGCAGTTCTTC
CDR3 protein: CASSPGTSGGAYNEQFF

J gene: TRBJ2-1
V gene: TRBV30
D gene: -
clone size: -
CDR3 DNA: TGTGCCCACCCCTGGCACTTCTTC
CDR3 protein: CAHPWHFF

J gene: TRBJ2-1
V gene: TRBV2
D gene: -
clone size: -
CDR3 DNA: TGTGCCAGCAGTGGGCTAGCAGCTTACAATGAGCAGTTCTTC
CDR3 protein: CASSGLAAYNEQFF

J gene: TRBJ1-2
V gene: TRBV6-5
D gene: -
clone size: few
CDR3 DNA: TGTGCCAGCAGTTACGGCAGCTATGGCTACACCTTC
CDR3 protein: CASSYGSYGYTF

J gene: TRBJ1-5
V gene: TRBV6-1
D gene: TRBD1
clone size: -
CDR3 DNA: TGTGCCAGCAGTGAGCCAGGGGGCTATCAGCCCCAGCATTTT
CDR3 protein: CASSEPGGYQPQHF

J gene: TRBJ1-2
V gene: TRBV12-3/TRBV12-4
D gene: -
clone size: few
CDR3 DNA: TGTGCCAGCAGTTTCAGGCAGGCTTATGGCTACACCTTC
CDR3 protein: CASSFRQAYGYTF

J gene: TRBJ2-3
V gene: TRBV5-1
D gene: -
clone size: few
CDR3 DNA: TGCGCCAGCAGCTTCAGGGCCGGGGCGGGGAACACAGATACGCAGTATTTT
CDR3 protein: CASSFRAGAGNTDTQYF

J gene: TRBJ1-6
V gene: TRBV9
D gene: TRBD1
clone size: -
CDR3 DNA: TGTGCCAGCAGCGGAGGGACAGGGGATAATTCACCCCTCCACTTT
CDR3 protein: CASSGGTGDNSPLHF

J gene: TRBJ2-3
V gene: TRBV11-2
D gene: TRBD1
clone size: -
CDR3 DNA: TGTGCCAGCAGCTTGGACAGGGGAAGCACAGATACGCAGTATTTT
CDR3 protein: CASSLDRGSTDTQYF

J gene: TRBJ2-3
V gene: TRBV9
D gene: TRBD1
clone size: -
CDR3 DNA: TGTGCCAGCAGCGTCCTACAGGGGGAGAGCACAGATACGCAGTATTTT
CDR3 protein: CASSVLQGESTDTQYF

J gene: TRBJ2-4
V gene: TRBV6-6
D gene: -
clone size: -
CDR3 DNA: TGTGCCAGCAGTTACTCGATCCGGGGGAAGGACATTCAGTACTTC
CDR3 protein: CASSYSIRGKDIQYF

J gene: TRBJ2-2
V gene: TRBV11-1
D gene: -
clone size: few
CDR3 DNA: TGTGCCAGCAGCCCCCCCGGCAGGGTGGACACCGGGGAGCTGTTTTTT
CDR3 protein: CASSPPGRVDTGELFF

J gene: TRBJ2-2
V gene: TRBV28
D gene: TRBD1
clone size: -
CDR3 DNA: TGTGCCCAGAGGGACAGCCGCACCGGGGAGCTGTTTTTT
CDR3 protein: CAQRDSRTGELFF

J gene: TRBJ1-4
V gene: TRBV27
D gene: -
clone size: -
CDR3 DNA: TGTGCCAGCAGCCCCCGAGGCCCAGAAAAACTGTTTTTT
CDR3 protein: CASSPRGPEKLFF

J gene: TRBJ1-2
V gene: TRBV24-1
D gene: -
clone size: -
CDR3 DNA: TGTGCCACCAGTGATTTGGATGGAGGAGGCTACACCTTC
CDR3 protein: CATSDLDGGGYTF

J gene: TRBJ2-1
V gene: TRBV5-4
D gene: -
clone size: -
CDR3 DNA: TGTGCCAGCAGCCGGGACACGCGCTCCTACAATGAGCAGTTCTTC
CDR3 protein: CASSRDTRSYNEQFF

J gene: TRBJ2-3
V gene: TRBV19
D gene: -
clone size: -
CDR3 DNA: TGTGCCAGTAGTATAGGTATCTTTGGCACAGATACGCAGTATTTT
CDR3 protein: CASSIGIFGTDTQYF

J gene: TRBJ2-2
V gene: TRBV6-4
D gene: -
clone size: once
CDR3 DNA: TGTGCCAGCAGAAGACAGGCTGCAAACACCGGGGAGCTGTTTTTT
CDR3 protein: CASRRQAANTGELFF

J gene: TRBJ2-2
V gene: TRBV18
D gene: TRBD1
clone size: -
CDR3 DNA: TGTGCCAGCTCACCGTGGCAGGGGGTTAACACCGGGGAGCTGTTTTTT
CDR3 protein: CASSPWQGVNTGELFF

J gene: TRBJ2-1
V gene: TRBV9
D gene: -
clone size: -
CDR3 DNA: TGTGCCAGCAGCTACTCCCATGAGCAGTTCTTC
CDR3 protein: CASSYSHEQFF

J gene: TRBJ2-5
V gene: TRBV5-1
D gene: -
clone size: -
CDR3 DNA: TGCGCCAGCAGCTTGCAACAGGGCCCGGGGACCCAGTACTTC
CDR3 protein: CASSLQQGPGTQYF

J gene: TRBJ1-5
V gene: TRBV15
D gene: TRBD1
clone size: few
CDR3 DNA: TGTGCCACCAGATGGGACAGGGGGAGCAATCAGCCCCAGCATTTT
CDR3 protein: CATRWDRGSNQPQHF

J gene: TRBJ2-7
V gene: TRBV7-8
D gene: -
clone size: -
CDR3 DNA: TGTGCCAGCAGCTTGAGGGGAGGTTCCTACGAGCAGTACTTC
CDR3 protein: CASSLRGGSYEQYF

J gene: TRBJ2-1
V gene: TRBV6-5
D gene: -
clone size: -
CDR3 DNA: TGTGCCAGCAAACGGGGTCCTGGGGAGCAGTTCTTC
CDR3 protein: CASKRGPGEQFF

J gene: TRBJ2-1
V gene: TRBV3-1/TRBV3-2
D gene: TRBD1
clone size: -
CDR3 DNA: TGTGCCAGCAGCCGTGGGCTACCGACAGGGAACAATGAGCAGTTCTTC
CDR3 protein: CASSRGLPTGNNEQFF

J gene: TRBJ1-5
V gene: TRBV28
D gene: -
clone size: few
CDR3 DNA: TGTGCCAGCAGTCCCTCCTGGTGGCAGGGAGGAAGAAGCAATCAGCCCCAGCATTTT
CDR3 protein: CASSPSWWQGGRSNQPQHF

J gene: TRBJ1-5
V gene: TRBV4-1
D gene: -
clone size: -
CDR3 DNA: TGCGCCAGCAGCCCCGGGGGAGGGGGGGCCCATCAGCCCCAGCATTTT
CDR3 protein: CASSPGGGGAHQPQHF